This T cell receptor (beta chain) was identified during a study of T cell changes during pregnancy in multiple sclerosis. TCRdb's copy holds only in-frame clones and misses some; the assay was immunoSEQ multiplex PCR. The table shows around 77,000 clones, with around 90% occurring only once. V was clipped by 2 bases and J by 7 bases, with 6 bases between them. CDR3 length equals 12 residues. Germline CDR1 is WSHSY and CDR2 is SAAADI. This chain joins TRBV10-2 and TRBJ2-1; D ambiguous. The receptor's source is a female donor with multiple sclerosis, enrolled in a pregnancy study. The source material was peripheral blood, sampled in the third trimester of pregnancy. CDR3 sequence: CASSEALNEQFF. The CDR3 coding sequence is TGCGCCAGCAGTGAGGCTCTAAATGAGCAGTTCTTC.